This paragraph covers one T cell receptor (beta chain) sequence. What it recognizes is unknown. The sample belongs to a study of post-analysis software for immune sequencing data. Study details: The disease courses covered relapsing-remitting, secondary progressive and progressive-relapsing multiple sclerosis. Findings and caveats of the study: Among 5 or 6 TRBV segments more frequent in patients than controls were TRBV5-6, TRBV5-1 and TRBV20-1.

Germline CDR1 MDHEN, CDR2 SYDVKM. This CDR3 has 14 amino acids. V was trimmed by 1 base and J by 10 bases, leaving 17 bases between them. Unique molecular identifiers featured in each of the TCR beta cDNA libraries. Via MiXCR, TCRdb re-called the PCR reads, giving one row per CDR3 protein. The sample has hundreds of thousands of distinct CDR3 sequences, less than 35% seen once. Sequencing was carried out using blood. The chain links TRBV28 to TRBJ2-7, with D perhaps TRBD2 (5 bases). The sequence was collected from a girl between 5 and 17 years old with multiple sclerosis. Written as DNA, the CDR3 is TGTGCCAGCAGTTTATACCGGGGTGGTCTCGCCCAGTACTTC. Its protein product is CASSLYRGGLAQYF.